This record concerns one TCR beta chain sequence. This sample was included in a study of human T cells and chemical hapten exposure. TCRdb re-analysed the RACE reads in MiXCR, keeping a single row per CDR3 protein. The sample has some 74,000 distinct CDR3 sequences, over 10% seen once. Time point described: patch test 3, about 24 weeks after DPC sensitization. Treatment denoted: therapeutic diphenylcyclopropenone sensitization with weekly scalp DPC. The sample consisted of whole blood, taken in connection with sensitization to the hapten diphenylcyclopropenone (DPC). The TCR comes from a woman aged 50 to 65 with alopecia areata. Some clones in this sample may be carry-over from other donors' samples.

The CDR3 sequence is CASSPHAETEAFF. CDR3 DNA sequence: TGTGCCAGCAGCCCCCATGCAGAGACTGAAGCTTTCTTT. The genes are TRBV14 and TRBJ1-1; no definite D call. The V end was cut by 4 bases, the J end by 5 bases, with 11 bases between. The CDR3 contains 13 residues. The germline V gene encodes CDR1 SGHDN and CDR2 FVKESK.